These 13 T cell receptor beta chains were sequenced from one sample in a study of shared clonotypes between healthy human individuals. Sequenced by immunoSEQ multiplex PCR; TCRdb stores in-frame clones only, minus some. The sample has hundreds of thousands of clones, 80% to 95% seen once. CD8 cells regarded as naive lacked CD45RO, were positively chosen for CCR7, and omitted terminally differentiated effector memory CD45RA+ cells. What was sequenced was naive CD8+ T cells sorted from blood. These receptors were obtained from a man aged 25 to 40 in good health.

The chain is built from TRBV7-9 and TRBJ2-1; a weak D match, TRBD1 (5 bases). The germline CDR1 and CDR2 sequences are SEHNR and FQNEAQ (reference sequence). V was trimmed by 5 bases and J by 5 bases, leaving 16 bases between them. CDR3 size: 15 residues. The CDR3 is CASSTRVWEHNEQFF. Here the CDR3 DNA reads TGTGCCAGCAGCACCAGGGTTTGGGAACACAATGAGCAGTTCTTC.

This clone has more than one count but fewer than ten. The chain employs TRBV4-1 and TRBJ2-7; D assignment may be TRBD1 or TRBD2 (5 bases each). This CDR3 is built from 16 residues. Per the germline V gene, CDR1 is MGHRA and CDR2 is YSYEKL. The ends were cut back, 4 bases at V and 1 base at J, with 17 bases in the middle. The CDR3 protein is CASSLRDGGFSYEQYF. CDR3 DNA sequence: TGCGCCAGCAGCCTACGGGACGGAGGTTTTTCCTACGAGCAGTACTTC.

The chain employs TRBV6-6 and TRBJ2-3; weak D call: TRBD2 (6 bases). Germline V lookup: CDR1 MNHNY, CDR2 SVGAGI (reference sequence). This CDR3 is built from 16 residues. The V end was cut by 5 bases, the J end by 0 bases, with 15 bases between. The CDR3 region has the DNA TGTGCCAGCAGTACTTTTCGGCTAGCGAGCACAGATACGCAGTATTTT. Translated: CASSTFRLASTDTQYF.

J is TRBJ2-7 and V is TRBV9, with unresolved D. The germline V and J ends were trimmed by 1 base and 5 bases, with 10 bases remaining between them. Germline assignment: CDR1 SGDLS and CDR2 YYNGEE. CDR3 size: 13 residues. CDR3: CASSVSLADEQYF. In DNA, the CDR3 is TGTGCCAGCAGCGTAAGTCTTGCGGACGAGCAGTACTTC.

A few counts support this clone. This chain joins TRBV27 and TRBJ2-7, with unresolved D. The length of the CDR3 is 12 residues. In germline, CDR1 is MNHEY, CDR2 SMNVEV (reference sequence). The germline V and J ends were trimmed by 6 bases and 5 bases, with 11 bases remaining between them. The CDR3, as DNA: TGTGCCAGCAGCTACCTTGGGGACGAGCAGTACTTC. Its translation is CASSYLGDEQYF.

The V and J genes are TRBV15 and TRBJ2-1; 8 bases are a match to TRBD2. The germline V gene has CDR1 LNHNV and CDR2 YYDKDF (reference sequence). Trimming removed 8 bases from V and 8 bases from J; junction bases left unmatched: 14. The CDR3 is 15 residues long. The CDR3 coding sequence is TGTGCCACCTCCAGAGGGGGTAGCGGGATGGATGAGCAGTTCTTC. This sequence encodes CATSRGGSGMDEQFF.

This chain joins TRBV14 and TRBJ2-1, with D unclear. This CDR3 is built from 16 residues. V was clipped by 4 bases and J by 6 bases, with 19 bases between them. Per the germline V gene, CDR1 is SGHDN and CDR2 is FVKESK. The CDR3 DNA is TGTGCCAGCAGCCCAAAAACGTTTCTACACCCCAATGAGCAGTTCTTC. Translated: CASSPKTFLHPNEQFF.

The chain couples TRBV27 to TRBJ2-7; no firm D call. Germline V gives CDR1 MNHEY, CDR2 SMNVEV (reference sequence). This CDR3 has 14 amino acids. Trimming took 1 base from V and 2 from J, leaving 9 bases between them. The CDR3 region has the DNA TGTGCCAGCAGTTTATTCGGCCACCCCTACGAGCAGTACTTC. Amino acid sequence: CASSLFGHPYEQYF.

V usage is TRBV4-1 and J usage is TRBJ2-7; D could derive from TRBD1 or TRBD2 (5 bases each). Trimming left V 3 bases short and J 3 bases short, with 12 bases between. The length of the CDR3 is 14 residues. Germline V gives CDR1 MGHRA, CDR2 YSYEKL. DNA of the CDR3: TGCGCCAGCAGCCAGGGGGACGGATACTACGAGCAGTACTTC. Its translation: CASSQGDGYYEQYF.

The chain carries TRBV5-1 and TRBJ2-2, with D possibly being TRBD1 (6 bases). In germline, CDR1 is SGHRS, CDR2 YFSETQ. The CDR3 loop spans 18 amino acids. Between the trimmed V and J ends, which lost 0 bases and 0 bases, there was a span of 15 bases. Written as DNA, the CDR3 is TGCGCCAGCAGCTTGGGACAGGATCATTTCGCGAACACCGGGGAGCTGTTTTTT. Translation: CASSLGQDHFANTGELFF.

The chain employs TRBV7-2 and TRBJ2-7; 11 nucleotides match TRBD2. Germline CDR1 SGHTA, CDR2 FQGNSA. The CDR3 runs to 18 residues. The V and J ends lost 1 base and 2 bases, in that order; junction bases with no gene match: 10. The CDR3 is CASSLDFRPSGGTYEQYF. CDR3 sequence (DNA): TGTGCCAGCAGCTTAGATTTCCGGCCTAGCGGGGGGACCTACGAGCAGTACTTC.

The gene calls are TRBV7-6 and TRBJ2-7; D is unclear. V was trimmed by 5 bases and J by 1 base, leaving 9 bases between them. Germline lookup yields CDR1 SGHVS and CDR2 FNYEAQ. The length of the CDR3 is 13 residues. CDR3 sequence reads: CASSGPFSYEQYF. The CDR3 nucleotides read TGTGCCAGCAGCGGGCCGTTTTCCTACGAGCAGTACTTC.

The CDR3 nucleotides are TGTGCCAGCAGTGAAACAGGGGTGGGTTACGAGCAGTACTTC. This sequence encodes CASSETGVGYEQYF. The chain is built from TRBV6-1 and TRBJ2-7; 7 bases map to TRBD1. V trimming: 2 bases; J trimming: 4 bases; junction bases outside the gene matches: 5. Germline values: CDR1 MNHNS, CDR2 SASEGT. The length of the CDR3 is 14 residues.